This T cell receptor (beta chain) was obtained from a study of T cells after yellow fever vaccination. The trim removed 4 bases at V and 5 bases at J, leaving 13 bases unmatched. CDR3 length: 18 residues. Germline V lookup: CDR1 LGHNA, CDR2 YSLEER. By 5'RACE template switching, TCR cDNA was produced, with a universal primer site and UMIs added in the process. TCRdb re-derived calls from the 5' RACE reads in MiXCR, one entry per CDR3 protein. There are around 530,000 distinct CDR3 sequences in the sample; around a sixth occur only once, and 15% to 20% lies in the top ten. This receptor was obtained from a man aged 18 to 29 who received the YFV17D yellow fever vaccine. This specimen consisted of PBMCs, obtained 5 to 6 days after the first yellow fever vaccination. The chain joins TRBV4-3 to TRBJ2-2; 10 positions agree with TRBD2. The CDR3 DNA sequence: TGCGCCAGCAGCCCTATAACGGTCCTAGCGGGGGAAACCGGGGAGCTGTTTTTT. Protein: CASSPITVLAGETGELFF.